The clone carrying this TCR beta chain has ten or more counts. Trimming pared 1 base from V and 3 bases from J, leaving 1 base between. This CDR3 has 11 residues. Per the germline V gene, CDR1 is ENHRY and CDR2 is SYGVKD. The sample is drawn from a study of spatial heterogeneity in lung cancer. Carried by each TCR cDNA molecule was a unique molecular identifier. One entry per CDR3 protein results from TCRdb running MiXCR on the 5' RACE reads. The sample comprises 10,000 to 13,000 distinct CDR3 sequences, roughly 7.9% of which are singletons, and about 24% rests with the top ten. Time point meaning: sample taken at primary tumor resection. The sequenced material consisted of unsorted whole RNA from tumor, nontumor lung or frozen PBMC. The donors, about 78 patients with untreated early-stage non-small cell lung cancer, provided the samples.

The chain links TRBV10-3 to TRBJ2-7, with D hard to call. The sequenced sample was PBMCs, obtained at surgery. The clonotype comes from a male donor with early-stage non-small cell lung cancer. CDR3 coding DNA: TGTGCCATCAGTGAGTACTACGAGCAGTACTTC. This translates into CAISEYYEQYF.